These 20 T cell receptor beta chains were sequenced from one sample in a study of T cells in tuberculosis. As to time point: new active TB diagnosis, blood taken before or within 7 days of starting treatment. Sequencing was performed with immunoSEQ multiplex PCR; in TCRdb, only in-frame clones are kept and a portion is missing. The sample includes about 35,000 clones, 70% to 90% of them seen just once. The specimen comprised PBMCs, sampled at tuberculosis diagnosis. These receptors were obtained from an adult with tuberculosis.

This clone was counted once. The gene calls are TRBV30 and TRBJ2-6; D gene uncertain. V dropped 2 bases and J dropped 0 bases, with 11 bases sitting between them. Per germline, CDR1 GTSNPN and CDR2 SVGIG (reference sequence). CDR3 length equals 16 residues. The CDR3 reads CAWSTGSDSGANVLTF. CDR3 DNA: TGTGCCTGGAGTACCGGGTCAGACTCTGGGGCCAACGTCCTGACTTTC.

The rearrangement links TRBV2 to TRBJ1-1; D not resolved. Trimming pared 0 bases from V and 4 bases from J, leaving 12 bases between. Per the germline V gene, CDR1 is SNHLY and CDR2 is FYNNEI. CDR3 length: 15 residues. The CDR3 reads CASSEARAPGTEAFF. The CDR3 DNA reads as TGTGCCAGCAGTGAAGCGAGGGCACCGGGCACTGAAGCTTTCTTT.

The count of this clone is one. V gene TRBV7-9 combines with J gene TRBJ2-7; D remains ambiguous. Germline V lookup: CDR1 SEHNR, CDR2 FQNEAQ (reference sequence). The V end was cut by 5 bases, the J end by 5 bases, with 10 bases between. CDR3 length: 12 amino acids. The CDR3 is CASSLTFDEQYF. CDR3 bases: TGTGCCAGCAGCCTCACTTTTGACGAGCAGTACTTC.

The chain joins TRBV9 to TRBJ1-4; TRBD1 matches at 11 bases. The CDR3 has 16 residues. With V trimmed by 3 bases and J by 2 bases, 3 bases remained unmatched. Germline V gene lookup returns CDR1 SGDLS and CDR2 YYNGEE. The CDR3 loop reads CASSDGQGATNEKLFF. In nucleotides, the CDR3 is TGTGCCAGCAGCGACGGACAGGGGGCGACTAATGAAAAACTGTTTTTT.

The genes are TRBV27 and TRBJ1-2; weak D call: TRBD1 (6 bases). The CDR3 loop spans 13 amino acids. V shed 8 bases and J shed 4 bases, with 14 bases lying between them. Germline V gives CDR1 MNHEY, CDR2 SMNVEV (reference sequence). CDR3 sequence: CASRIGGSYGYTF. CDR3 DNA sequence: TGTGCCAGCCGAATAGGGGGTAGCTATGGCTACACCTTC.

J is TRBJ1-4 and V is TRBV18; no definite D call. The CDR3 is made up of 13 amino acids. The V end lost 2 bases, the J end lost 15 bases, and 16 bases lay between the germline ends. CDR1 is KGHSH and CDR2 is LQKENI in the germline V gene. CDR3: CASSPSATGSLFF. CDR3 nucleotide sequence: TGTGCCAGCTCACCATCGGCGACTGGAAGTTTGTTTTTT.

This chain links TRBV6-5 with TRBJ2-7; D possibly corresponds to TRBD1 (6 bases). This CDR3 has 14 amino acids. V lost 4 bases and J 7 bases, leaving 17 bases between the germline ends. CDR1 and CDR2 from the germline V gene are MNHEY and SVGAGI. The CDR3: CASSSDWGPTEQYF. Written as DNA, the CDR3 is TGTGCCAGCAGTTCGGACTGGGGGCCTACAGAGCAGTACTTC.

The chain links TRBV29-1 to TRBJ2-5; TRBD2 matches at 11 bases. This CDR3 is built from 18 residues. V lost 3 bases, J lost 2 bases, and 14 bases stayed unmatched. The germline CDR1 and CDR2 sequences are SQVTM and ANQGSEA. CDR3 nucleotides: TGCAGCGTTGATGGTGTTGTAGGTCGACTAGCGGGGCAAGAGACCCAGTACTTC. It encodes CSVDGVVGRLAGQETQYF.

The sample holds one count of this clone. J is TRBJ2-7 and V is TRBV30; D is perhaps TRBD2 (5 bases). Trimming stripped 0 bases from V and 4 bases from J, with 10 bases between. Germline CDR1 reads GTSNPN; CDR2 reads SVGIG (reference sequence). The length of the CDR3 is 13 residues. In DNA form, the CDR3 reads TGTGCCTGGAGTGTACGGGGATCTTACGAGCAGTACTTC. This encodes CAWSVRGSYEQYF.

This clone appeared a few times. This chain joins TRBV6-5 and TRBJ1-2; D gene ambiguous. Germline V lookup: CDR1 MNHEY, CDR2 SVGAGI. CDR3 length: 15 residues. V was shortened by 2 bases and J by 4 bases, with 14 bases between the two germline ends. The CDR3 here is CASSYGSGNSYGYTF. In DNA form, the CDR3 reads TGTGCCAGCAGTTACGGGTCGGGGAACTCCTATGGCTACACCTTC.

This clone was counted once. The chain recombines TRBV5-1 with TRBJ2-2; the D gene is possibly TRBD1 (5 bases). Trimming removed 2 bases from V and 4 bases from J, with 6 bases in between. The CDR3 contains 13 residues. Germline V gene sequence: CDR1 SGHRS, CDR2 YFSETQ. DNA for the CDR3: TGCGCCAGCAGCTTTCAGGGCACCGGGGAGCTGTTTTTT. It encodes CASSFQGTGELFF.

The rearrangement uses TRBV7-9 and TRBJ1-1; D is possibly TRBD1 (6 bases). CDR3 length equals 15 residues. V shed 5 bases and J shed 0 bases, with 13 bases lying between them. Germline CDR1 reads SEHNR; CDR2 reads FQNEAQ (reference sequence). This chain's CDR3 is CASSDRIGVNTEAFF. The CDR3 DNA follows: TGTGCCAGCAGCGACAGGATTGGAGTGAACACTGAAGCTTTCTTT.

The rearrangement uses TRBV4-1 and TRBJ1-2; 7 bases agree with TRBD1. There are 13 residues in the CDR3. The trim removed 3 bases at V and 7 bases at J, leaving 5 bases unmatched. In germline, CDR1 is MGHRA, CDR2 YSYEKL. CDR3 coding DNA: TGCGCCAGCAGCCAGCAAGGGGGCAGTGGCTACACCTTC. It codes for CASSQQGGSGYTF.

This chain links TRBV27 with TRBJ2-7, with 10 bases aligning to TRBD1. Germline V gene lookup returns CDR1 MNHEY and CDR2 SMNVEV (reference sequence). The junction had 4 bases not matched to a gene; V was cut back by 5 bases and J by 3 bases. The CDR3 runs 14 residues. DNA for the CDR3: TGTGCCAGCAGTAAATGGACAGGGGGCTACGAGCAGTACTTC. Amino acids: CASSKWTGGYEQYF.

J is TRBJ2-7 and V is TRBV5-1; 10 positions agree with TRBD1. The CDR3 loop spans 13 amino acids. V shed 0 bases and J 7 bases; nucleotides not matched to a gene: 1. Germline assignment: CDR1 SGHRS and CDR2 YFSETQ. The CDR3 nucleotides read TGCGCCAGCAGCTTGGGACAGGGGGCAGAGCAGTACTTC. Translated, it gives CASSLGQGAEQYF. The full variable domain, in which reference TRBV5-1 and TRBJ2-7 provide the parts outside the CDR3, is KAGVTQTPRYLIKTRGQQVTLSCSPISGHRSVSWYQQTPGQGLQFLFEYFSETQRNKGNFPGRFSGRQFSNSRSEMNVSTLELGDSALYLCASSLGQGAEQYFGPGTRLTVT.

For the CDR3, the DNA is TGTGCCTGGAGTGTAGGGGGCCCTAGCGAAGCTTTCTTT. Translation: CAWSVGGPSEAFF. The V call is TRBV30, the J call TRBJ1-1; 7 bases match TRBD1. This CDR3 spans 13 amino acids. V was clipped by 0 bases and J by 8 bases; unmatched bases: 6. Germline V gives CDR1 GTSNPN, CDR2 SVGIG (reference sequence).

CDR3 bases: TGCGCCAGCAGTGGGGGACAGGGCGGCAACGAGCAGTACTTC. It translates to CASSGGQGGNEQYF. The chain is built from TRBV10-1 and TRBJ2-7; 9 nucleotides agree with TRBD1. This CDR3 spans 14 amino acids. Germline-derived CDR1 and CDR2 are WNHNN and SYGVQD (reference sequence). V was pared by 4 bases and J by 5 bases, with 6 bases of the junction left unmatched.

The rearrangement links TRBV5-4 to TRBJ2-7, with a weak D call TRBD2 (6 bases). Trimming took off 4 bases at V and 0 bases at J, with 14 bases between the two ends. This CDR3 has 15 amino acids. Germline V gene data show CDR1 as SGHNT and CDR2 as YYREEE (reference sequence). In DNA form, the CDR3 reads TGTGCCAGCAGCGCGGACGGACTAAGCTCCTACGAGCAGTACTTC. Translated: CASSADGLSSYEQYF.

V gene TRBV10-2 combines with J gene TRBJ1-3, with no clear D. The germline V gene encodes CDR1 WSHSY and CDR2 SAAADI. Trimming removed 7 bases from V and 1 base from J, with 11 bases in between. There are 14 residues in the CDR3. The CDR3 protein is CASNPTESGNTIYF. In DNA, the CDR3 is TGCGCCAGCAACCCAACTGAATCTGGAAACACCATATATTTT.

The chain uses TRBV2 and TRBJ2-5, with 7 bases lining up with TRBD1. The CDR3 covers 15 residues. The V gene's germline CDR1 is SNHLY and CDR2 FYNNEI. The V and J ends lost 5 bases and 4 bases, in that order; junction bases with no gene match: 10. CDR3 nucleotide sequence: TGTGCCAGCAGTCAAAGAAACAGGGGCGGAGAGACCCAGTACTTC. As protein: CASSQRNRGGETQYF.